A single sample gave rise to the 5 T cell receptor beta chains below, sequenced in a study of shared clonotypes between healthy human individuals. TCRdb keeps only in-frame clones here, not all; method: immunoSEQ multiplex PCR. Among over a million clones, 96% were seen once, and the ten largest hold roughly 1.2%. Sequencing used naive CD4+ T cells sorted from blood. The subset was: CD45RA+ positively selected. The receptors were gathered from a man aged 25-45 years in good health.

The J gene is TRBJ1-2, the V gene TRBV10-3; TRBD1 aligns across 8 bases. The CDR3 is made up of 12 amino acids. The V gene end was trimmed by 10 bases and the J gene end by 8 bases; junction bases not matched to a gene: 9. Per the germline V gene, CDR1 is ENHRY and CDR2 is SYGVKD. CDR3 in DNA: TGTGCCACAACCGGACAGGGCCAAGGCTACACCTTC. The encoded protein is CATTGQGQGYTF.

The chain has TRBV18 and TRBJ1-1, with D possibly matching TRBD1 (5 bases). CDR1 and CDR2 (germline): KGHSH, LQKENI. The CDR3 is 18 amino acids. Trimming cost V 0 bases and J 6 bases, with 23 bases left between them. CDR3 protein: CASSPPASLQGGRAEAFF. The CDR3 nucleotides read TGTGCCAGCTCACCACCGGCCTCGTTGCAGGGAGGTAGGGCTGAAGCTTTCTTT.

The chain joins TRBV5-1 to TRBJ2-4; 14 bases fit TRBD2. CDR1 is SGHRS and CDR2 is YFSETQ in the germline V gene. Trimming cost V 3 bases and J 2 bases; bases outside gene matches: 10. This CDR3 is built from 19 residues. DNA for the CDR3: TGCGCCAGCAGCTCAAGACCGGGACTAGCGGGAGAGTCCAAAAACATTCAGTACTTC. Its translation is CASSSRPGLAGESKNIQYF.

The V gene is TRBV7-3, the J gene TRBJ2-7; 14 bases are a match to TRBD2. The CDR3 totals 20 residues. V lost 5 bases and J lost 0; bases outside the gene matches: 15. CDR1 SGHTA and CDR2 FQGTGA come from the germline V gene. CDR3 in amino acids: CASSRSSSGTSGRLSYEQYF. CDR3 nucleotides: TGTGCCAGCAGCCGAAGTAGTAGCGGGACTAGCGGGAGACTCTCCTACGAGCAGTACTTC.

The genes are TRBV19 and TRBJ1-5; D not certain. The germline CDR1 and CDR2 sequences are LNHDA and SQIVND (reference sequence). V lost 3 bases and J 2 bases, leaving 5 bases between the germline ends. The CDR3 extends over 13 amino acids. The CDR3 is CASSIYRNQPQHF. The CDR3, as DNA: TGTGCCAGTAGTATTTATCGCAATCAGCCCCAGCATTTT. Together with reference TRBV19 and TRBJ1-5, the CDR3 gives the full variable domain: DGGITQSPKYLFRKEGQNVTLSCEQNLNHDAMYWYRQDPGQGLRLIYYSQIVNDFQKGDIAEGYSVSREKKESFPLTVTSAQKNPTAFYLCASSIYRNQPQHFGDGTRLSIL.